Listed here are 25 T cell receptor beta chains from one sample, sequenced in a study of blood T cell repertoires in COVID-19 (TCRdb year 2020). The library was obtained by the immunoSEQ multiplex PCR assay. Here the immuneACCESS table is served through TCRdb, limited to in-frame sequences with V and J called. Missing clones are a known gap in these copies; in checked studies unresolved V genes cover under half, and the rest lacks a known reason. This sample holds roughly 190,000 clones; 76% were observed only once. Of the sample, roughly 17% is held by the ten largest clones. Sequenced sample: PBMCs or T cells enriched from blood (not recorded which). The receptor source for this set is a woman between 50 and 59 years old with acute COVID-19.

This chain joins TRBV11-2 and TRBJ2-2; 7 bases fit TRBD2. Losses at the gene ends were 4 bases for V and 4 bases for J; bases not matched to a gene: 6. This CDR3 region has 15 residues. Germline CDR1 is SGHAT and CDR2 is FQNNGV. CDR3 DNA sequence: TGTGCCAGCAGCTACGGGGGGTCCGGCACCGGGGAGCTGTTTTTT. Its protein is CASSYGGSGTGELFF.

The rearrangement uses TRBV27 and TRBJ1-1; no firm D call. V was trimmed by 6 bases and J by 1 base, leaving 12 bases between them. Germline CDR1 and CDR2: MNHEY and SMNVEV (reference sequence). This CDR3 spans 14 amino acids. CDR3 loop: CASSPLSGNTEAFF. DNA of the CDR3: TGTGCCAGCAGCCCACTAAGCGGGAACACTGAAGCTTTCTTT.

The chain links TRBV5-1 to TRBJ2-2; D is uncertain. CDR1 is SGHRS, CDR2 YFSETQ, per germline. Trimming removed 0 bases from V and 3 bases from J, with 9 bases in between. CDR3 length equals 15 residues. The CDR3 sequence: CASSLESRDTGELFF. The CDR3, as DNA: TGCGCCAGCAGCTTGGAATCTCGAGACACCGGGGAGCTGTTTTTT.

This clone was picked up a small number of times. This sequence joins TRBV11-2 and TRBJ2-5; D gene uncertain. Germline CDR1 SGHAT, CDR2 FQNNGV. V gave up 5 bases and J gave up 1 base, with 14 bases separating them. The CDR3 loop spans 15 amino acids. The CDR3 spells CASSPTPTLQETQYF. The DNA for the CDR3 is TGTGCCAGCAGCCCGACACCTACCCTCCAAGAGACCCAGTACTTC.

The gene calls are TRBV4-3 and TRBJ2-3, with D possibly TRBD2 on 6 matching bases. V was pared by 3 bases and J by 1 base, with 20 bases between. Looked up from germline, CDR1 is LGHNA and CDR2 is YSLEER. This CDR3 is 18 amino acids long. For the CDR3, the DNA is TGCGCCAGCAGCCACCACACCTCCGATGAGCGGGGCACAGATACGCAGTATTTT. It encodes CASSHHTSDERGTDTQYF.

The CDR3 spells CASSIGSRGLAGLGTQYF. CDR3 nucleotide sequence: TGTGCCAGTAGTATAGGGTCTCGCGGACTAGCGGGGTTGGGTACGCAGTATTTT. V is TRBV19 and J is TRBJ2-3, with 12 bases matching TRBD2. This CDR3 is built from 18 residues. Germline lookup yields CDR1 LNHDA and CDR2 SQIVND (reference sequence). The junction had 13 bases not matched to a gene; V was cut back by 1 base and J by 8 bases.

This chain links TRBV7-3 with TRBJ2-6; D gene ambiguous. Deletions cut 1 base from V and 4 bases from J, with 5 bases between. The germline V gene encodes CDR1 SGHTA and CDR2 FQGTGA. This CDR3 is built from 14 residues. CDR3 sequence: CASSLISGANVLTF. The CDR3, as DNA: TGTGCCAGCAGCTTAATATCGGGGGCCAACGTCCTGACTTTC.

V and J are TRBV28 and TRBJ1-2; tentative D call: TRBD1 (6 bases). Trimming pared 1 base from V and 9 bases from J, leaving 18 bases between. This CDR3 has 15 residues. In germline, CDR1 is MDHEN, CDR2 SYDVKM. CDR3 coding DNA: TGTGCCAGCAGTTTATTACAGGGTGGAAGACAAAGCTACACCTTC. Encoded protein: CASSLLQGGRQSYTF.

The genes are TRBV6-5 and TRBJ2-7, with D possibly TRBD2 on 6 matching bases. From germline, CDR1 is MNHEY and CDR2 SVGAGI. This CDR3 comprises 11 residues. V lost 6 bases and J 3 bases, leaving 6 bases between the germline ends. The CDR3 here is CASRGLYEQYV. As DNA, the CDR3 is TGTGCCAGCAGGGGACTCTACGAGCAGTACGTC.

The chain recombines TRBV14 with TRBJ2-5; D is possibly TRBD2 (5 bases). Trimming removed 1 base from V and 5 bases from J, with 14 bases in between. This CDR3 is 15 amino acids long. Germline V lookup: CDR1 SGHDN, CDR2 FVKESK. CDR3 nucleotides: TGTGCCAGCAGCCAAGGGGCCGGGGTCGGTGAGACCCAGTACTTC. Translating it yields CASSQGAGVGETQYF.

J is TRBJ1-4 and V is TRBV3-1 (or the pseudogene TRBV3-2), with D uncertain. The V gene's germline CDR1 is LGHDT and CDR2 YNNKEL (reference sequence). CDR3 length: 13 residues. Trimming shortened V by 6 bases and J by 4 bases, and 9 bases separated the two germline ends. In DNA, the CDR3 is TGTGCCAGCAGGGAGCAGCTTAATGAAAAACTGTTTTTT. Residues: CASREQLNEKLFF.

The chain joins TRBV7-2 to TRBJ1-3, with D possibly matching TRBD1 (5 bases). V was cut by 5 bases and J by 4 bases, with 18 bases left in between. The CDR3 spans 16 residues. Germline V lookup: CDR1 SGHTA, CDR2 FQGNSA. CDR3 nucleotides: TGTGCCAGCAGCGCCGAAGGGGCCTCCACAGGAAACACCATATATTTT. This translates into CASSAEGASTGNTIYF.

The chain employs TRBV6-5 and TRBJ1-5, with no clear D. CDR1 and CDR2 (germline): MNHEY, SVGAGI. The V gene lost 2 bases and the J gene lost 7 bases, with 6 bases spanning the gap. The CDR3 is 12 residues long. The CDR3 DNA follows: TGTGCCAGCAGTTACAATGGCCAGCCCCAGCATTTT. As protein: CASSYNGQPQHF.

The V and J genes are TRBV11-3 and TRBJ2-5; TRBD2 might be the D (6 bases). The V end lost 5 bases, the J end lost 5 bases, and 15 bases lay between the germline ends. The CDR3 is 14 amino acids. Germline V CDR1 and CDR2: SGHNT, YENEEA. CDR3 bases: TGTGCCAGCAGCCCCACCTCCAGCGGGGAGACCCAGTACTTC. Translating gives CASSPTSSGETQYF.

This sequence joins TRBV3-1 (or the pseudogene TRBV3-2) and TRBJ2-3; possibly TRBD2 for D (6 bases). CDR3 length: 15 residues. The ends were cut back, 0 bases at V and 10 bases at J, with 17 bases in the middle. The germline V gene has CDR1 LGHDT and CDR2 YNNKEL (reference sequence). In DNA form, the CDR3 reads TGTGCCAGCAGCCAAGACAGGGCTAGCGTTAGGGCGCAGTATTTT. Translated, it gives CASSQDRASVRAQYF.

This chain connects TRBV2 to TRBJ1-2, with 9 bases matching TRBD1. This CDR3 has 14 residues. The V and J ends lost 5 bases and 8 bases, in that order; junction bases with no gene match: 9. Germline CDR1 SNHLY, CDR2 FYNNEI. In DNA form, the CDR3 reads TGTGCCAGCAGTCCGGGACAGGGAATTGGAGGCTACACCTTC. Translated, it gives CASSPGQGIGGYTF.

This clone was detected only a few times. The chain uses TRBV5-4 and TRBJ1-1; perhaps TRBD1 as D (6 bases). Trimming stripped 0 bases from V and 6 bases from J, with 12 bases between. This CDR3 is 14 amino acids long. The V gene's germline CDR1 is SGHNT and CDR2 YYREEE (reference sequence). The CDR3 sequence: CASSLEAGAPEAFF. CDR3 DNA: TGTGCCAGCAGCTTGGAAGCGGGGGCCCCTGAAGCTTTCTTT.

This clone was seen only once. The chain couples TRBV9 to TRBJ2-5, with TRBD2 identical over 11 bases. The CDR3 loop spans 15 amino acids. Per the germline V gene, CDR1 is SGDLS and CDR2 is YYNGEE. V gave up 4 bases and J gave up 4 bases; unmatched junction bases: 6. This chain's CDR3 is CASSTGLAGGETQYF. Written as DNA, the CDR3 is TGTGCCAGCAGCACTGGGCTAGCGGGGGGAGAGACCCAGTACTTC.

The chain recombines TRBV5-1 with TRBJ1-3, with D perhaps matching TRBD1 (5 bases). The ends were cut back, 6 bases at V and 3 bases at J, with 22 bases in the middle. CDR1 is SGHRS and CDR2 is YFSETQ in the germline V gene. The CDR3 consists of 17 residues. CDR3 loop: CASTLGGSARDGNTIYF. In DNA form, the CDR3 reads TGCGCCAGCACCCTTGGGGGGAGCGCTAGGGATGGAAACACCATATATTTT.

V gene TRBV5-1 combines with J gene TRBJ1-5; TRBD1 is a possible D gene (6 bases). The V gene lost 4 bases and the J gene lost 6 bases, with 14 bases spanning the gap. Germline loops: CDR1 SGHRS, CDR2 YFSETQ. CDR3 length: 14 residues. This chain's CDR3 is CASSLEGESQPQHF. The CDR3 region has the DNA TGCGCCAGCAGCCTAGAGGGGGAGAGTCAGCCCCAGCATTTT.

The V call is TRBV7-9, the J call TRBJ1-1; 8 bases are a match to TRBD1. The CDR3 loop spans 16 amino acids. Losses at the gene ends were 5 bases for V and 0 bases for J; bases not matched to a gene: 8. In germline, CDR1 is SEHNR, CDR2 FQNEAQ (reference sequence). The CDR3 DNA reads as TGTGCCAGCAGCAGGGGAAGACAGGGGCTGAACACTGAAGCTTTCTTT. This encodes CASSRGRQGLNTEAFF.

The V and J genes are TRBV24-1 and TRBJ2-3; 8 bases fit TRBD1. V shed 7 bases, J shed 3 bases, and the junction held 2 bases outside the gene matches. This CDR3 is 13 amino acids long. Germline values: CDR1 KGHDR, CDR2 SFDVKD. The CDR3 DNA reads TGTGCCACCAGCTGGACAGGGACAGATACGCAGTATTTT. Protein product: CATSWTGTDTQYF.

The rearrangement uses TRBV12-5 and TRBJ2-5; 8 bases are a match to TRBD2. The junction had 18 bases not matched to a gene; V was cut back by 5 bases and J by 4 bases. Germline lookup yields CDR1 LGHNT and CDR2 FRNRAP. This CDR3 comprises 18 residues. CDR3 amino acids: CASGRLPGGQGVGETQYF. CDR3 sequence (DNA): TGTGCTAGTGGTCGACTACCGGGGGGGCAAGGAGTCGGAGAGACCCAGTACTTC. The entire variable domain, with the rest obtained from reference TRBV12-5 and TRBJ2-5, is as follows: DARVTQTPRHKVTEMGQEVTMRCQPILGHNTVFWYRQTMMQGLELLAYFRNRAPLDDSGMPKDRFSAEMPDATLATLKIQPSEPRDSAVYFCASGRLPGGQGVGETQYFGPGTRLLVL.

This clone was picked up a small number of times. This chain joins TRBV7-9 and TRBJ2-7, with TRBD1 matching 7 bases. Germline V gives CDR1 SEHNR, CDR2 FQNEAQ (reference sequence). The CDR3 covers 15 residues. With V trimmed by 5 bases and J by 0 bases, 7 bases remained unmatched. CDR3 sequence (DNA): TGTGCCAGCAGCAAACAAGGGGACAGCTCCTACGAGCAGTACGTC. Protein product: CASSKQGDSSYEQYV.

The chain is built from TRBV11-3 and TRBJ2-1; 12 bases are a match to TRBD2. This CDR3 contains 15 residues. Losses at the gene ends were 5 bases for V and 9 bases for J; bases not matched to a gene: 8. The germline V gene encodes CDR1 SGHNT and CDR2 YENEEA. The CDR3 coding sequence is TGTGCCAGCAGCCAACTAGCGGGGGGCTTTAGTGAGCAGTTCTTC. Its protein product is CASSQLAGGFSEQFF.